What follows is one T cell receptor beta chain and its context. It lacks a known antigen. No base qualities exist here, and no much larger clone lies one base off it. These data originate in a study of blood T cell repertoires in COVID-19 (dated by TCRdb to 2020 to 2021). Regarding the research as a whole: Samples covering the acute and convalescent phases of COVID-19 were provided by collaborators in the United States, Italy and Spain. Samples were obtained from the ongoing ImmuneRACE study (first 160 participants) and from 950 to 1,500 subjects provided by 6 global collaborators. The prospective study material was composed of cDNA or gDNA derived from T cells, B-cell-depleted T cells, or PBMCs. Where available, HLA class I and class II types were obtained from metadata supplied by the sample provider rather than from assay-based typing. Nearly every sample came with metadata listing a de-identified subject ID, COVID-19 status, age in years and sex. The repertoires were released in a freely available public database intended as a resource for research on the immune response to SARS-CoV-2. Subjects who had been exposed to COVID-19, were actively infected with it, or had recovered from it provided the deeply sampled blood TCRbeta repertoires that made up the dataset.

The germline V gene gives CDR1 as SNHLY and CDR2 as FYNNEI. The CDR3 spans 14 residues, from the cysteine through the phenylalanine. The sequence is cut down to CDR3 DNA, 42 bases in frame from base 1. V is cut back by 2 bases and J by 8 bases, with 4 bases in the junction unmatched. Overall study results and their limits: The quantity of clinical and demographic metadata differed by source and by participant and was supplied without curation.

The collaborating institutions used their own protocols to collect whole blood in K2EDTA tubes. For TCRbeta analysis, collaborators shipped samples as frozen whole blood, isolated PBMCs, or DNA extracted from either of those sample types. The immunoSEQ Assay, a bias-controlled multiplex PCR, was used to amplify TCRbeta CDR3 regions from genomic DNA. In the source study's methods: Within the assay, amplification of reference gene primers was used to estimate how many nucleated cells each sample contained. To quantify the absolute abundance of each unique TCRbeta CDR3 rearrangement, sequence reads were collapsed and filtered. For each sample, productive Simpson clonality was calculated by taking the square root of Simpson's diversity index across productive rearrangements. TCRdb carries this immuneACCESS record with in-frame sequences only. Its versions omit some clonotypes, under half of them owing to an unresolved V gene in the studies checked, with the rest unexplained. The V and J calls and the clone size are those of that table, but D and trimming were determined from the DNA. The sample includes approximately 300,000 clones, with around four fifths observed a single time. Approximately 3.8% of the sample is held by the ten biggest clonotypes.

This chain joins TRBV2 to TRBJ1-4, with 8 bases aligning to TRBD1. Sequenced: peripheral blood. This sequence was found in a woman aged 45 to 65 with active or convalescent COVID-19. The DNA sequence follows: TGTGCCAGCAGTGAACAGGGGGCAAGGGAAAAACTGTTTTTT. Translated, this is CASSEQGAREKLFF. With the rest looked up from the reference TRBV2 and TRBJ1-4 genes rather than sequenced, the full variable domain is EPEVTQTPSHQVTQMGQEVILRCVPISNHLYFYWYRQILGQKVEFLVSFYNNEISEKSEIFDDQFSVERPDGSNFTLKIRSTKLEDSAMYFCASSEQGAREKLFFGSGTQLSVL.